A selection of T cell receptor beta chains follows, all from one sample in a study of cytomegalovirus exposure and HLA in healthy donors. The table came from immunoSEQ multiplex PCR; TCRdb's copy has only in-frame clones and leaves some out. Of 150,000 to 200,000 clones in the sample, about 80% were seen once. Material for sequencing was PBMCs. These receptors were obtained from a woman aged 40 to 50 in good health and CMV-seronegative. CDR3s include the opening cysteine and the closing phenylalanine or tryptophan. The order of the fields is clone size, V gene, J gene, D gene, CDR3 DNA, CDR3 protein. A D gene is named only where the DNA matches it firmly. Expanded clones get a size class; other rows say once, few or many, or leave the size out.

clone size: few
V gene: TRBV6-4
J gene: TRBJ2-3
D gene: -
CDR3 DNA: TGTGCCAGCAGTGAAACACAGGACACAGATACGCAGTATTTT
CDR3 protein: CASSETQDTDTQYF

clone size: -
V gene: TRBV7-8
J gene: TRBJ1-2
D gene: -
CDR3 DNA: TGTGCCAGCACCAACTCCAGGGTGGGGGGGGATGGCTACACCTTC
CDR3 protein: CASTNSRVGGDGYTF

clone size: -
V gene: TRBV11-2
J gene: TRBJ2-2
D gene: TRBD2
CDR3 DNA: TGTGCCAGCAGCTTTAGCGGGGGGCCAACCGGGGAGCTGTTTTTT
CDR3 protein: CASSFSGGPTGELFF

clone size: -
V gene: TRBV15
J gene: TRBJ2-5
D gene: -
CDR3 DNA: TGTGCCACCAGCAGAGGGCGACCCGGGGAGACCCAGTACTTC
CDR3 protein: CATSRGRPGETQYF

clone size: -
V gene: TRBV11-3
J gene: TRBJ2-7
D gene: -
CDR3 DNA: TGTGCCAGCAGCTTCGGAGCGGGTGATACCTACGAGCAGTACTTC
CDR3 protein: CASSFGAGDTYEQYF

clone size: -
V gene: TRBV7-9
J gene: TRBJ1-1
D gene: -
CDR3 DNA: TGTTCCAGCAGCTCAGGGGAGGGGCTCCCCACTGAAGCTTTCTTT
CDR3 protein: CSSSSGEGLPTEAFF

clone size: -
V gene: TRBV4-3
J gene: TRBJ2-3
D gene: TRBD2
CDR3 DNA: TGCGCCAGCAGCCAAGAAGAGCGGGGGGGCCGGCTAGATACGCAGTATTTT
CDR3 protein: CASSQEERGGRLDTQYF

clone size: -
V gene: TRBV5-1
J gene: TRBJ2-1
D gene: TRBD2
CDR3 DNA: TGCGCCAGCAGCAGGGCGGGAGAGGACAATGAGCAGTTCTTC
CDR3 protein: CASSRAGEDNEQFF

clone size: -
V gene: TRBV5-6
J gene: TRBJ2-1
D gene: TRBD2
CDR3 DNA: TGTGCCAGCAGCTTTTGGGCTAGCGGGGGGGCAAACTACAATGAGCAGTTCTTC
CDR3 protein: CASSFWASGGANYNEQFF

clone size: -
V gene: TRBV6-6
J gene: TRBJ2-7
D gene: TRBD1
CDR3 DNA: TGTGCCAGCAGTTACGAGGGACAGGGGGCCTACGAGCAGTACTTC
CDR3 protein: CASSYEGQGAYEQYF